This entry is about one TCR beta chain. Antigen unknown. They built TCR cDNA with 5'RACE template switching, a step that put in a universal primer site and UMIs. One entry per CDR3 protein results from TCRdb running MiXCR on the 5' RACE reads. Among more than 300,000 distinct CDR3 sequences listed, over 8.5% were seen once. This sample was included in a study of T cells after yellow fever vaccination. Study as a whole: Fractions low in cell number were prepared with SMART-Seq v4 Ultra Low Input. Whole-study findings and limits: In post-booster samples, most primary-vaccination clones reappeared (approximately 96% CD4, roughly 88% CD8). Relatively few clonotypes were ones that appeared in both CD4 and CD8 compartments.

V was shortened by 6 bases and J by 0 bases, with 12 bases between the two germline ends. The CDR3 spans 15 residues. Germline values: CDR1 MNHEY, CDR2 SVGEGT. V gene TRBV6-2 or TRBV6-3 combines with J gene TRBJ2-1; D remains ambiguous. The source was CD4+ T cells sorted from PBMCs, collected 45 days after the yellow fever booster vaccination. The source of this sequence is a man younger than 35 who received the YFV17D yellow fever vaccine. The CDR3 loop reads CASRDSVGSYNEQFF. CDR3 nucleotide sequence: TGTGCCAGCAGGGATAGTGTGGGCTCCTACAATGAGCAGTTCTTC.